One sample yielded the 28 T cell receptor beta chains listed below, sequenced in a study of cytomegalovirus exposure and HLA in healthy donors. PCR involved 60 Vbeta and 13 Jbeta primers. The table came from immunoSEQ multiplex PCR; TCRdb's copy has only in-frame clones and leaves some out. The data show tens of thousands of clones, with roughly 63% seen just once and around 6.5% held by the top ten. The specimen was PBMCs. These TCRs come from a woman in her 30s in good health and CMV-seronegative.

In its sample, this clone was seen once. The V gene is TRBV5-1, the J gene TRBJ2-3, with D perhaps matching TRBD1 (6 bases). Germline V CDR1 and CDR2: SGHRS, YFSETQ. Trimming took off 0 bases at V and 1 base at J, with 12 bases between the two ends. The CDR3 is 16 residues long. CDR3 nucleotides: TGCGCCAGCAGCTTGGAGTCAGGGGCTGGCACAGATACGCAGTATTTT. Protein sequence: CASSLESGAGTDTQYF.

As regards this clone: At the DNA level, this CDR3 is encoded by other sequences in the same sample as well. This chain joins TRBV4-2 and TRBJ2-5, with D possibly TRBD2 on 5 matching bases. Germline values: CDR1 LGHNA, CDR2 YNFKEQ. With 4 bases removed from V and 5 bases from J, the gap between germline ends came to 11 bases. This CDR3 is 13 amino acids long. This CDR3 is CASSLWTAETQYF. The CDR3 DNA follows: TGTGCCAGCAGCCTATGGACTGCGGAGACCCAGTACTTC.

This clone was found once. The chain uses TRBV19 and TRBJ2-5; D may be TRBD2 (5 bases). Per germline, CDR1 LNHDA and CDR2 SQIVND (reference sequence). The CDR3 runs to 14 residues. V was trimmed by 3 bases and J by 2 bases, leaving 10 bases between them. The CDR3 is CASSIGLAQETQYF. The CDR3 nucleotides read TGTGCCAGTAGTATCGGGCTAGCTCAAGAGACCCAGTACTTC.

The genes are TRBV6-1 and TRBJ2-7; tentatively, D is TRBD1 (5 bases). The CDR3 sequence is 12 residues long. Trimming stripped 10 bases from V and 2 bases from J, with 12 bases between. Germline values: CDR1 MNHNS, CDR2 SASEGT. CDR3 in DNA: TGTGCCACCACCAGGGTACCCTACGAGCAGTACTTC. This gives the protein CATTRVPYEQYF.

J is TRBJ2-3 and V is TRBV7-2; perhaps TRBD2 as D (6 bases). The CDR3 runs 14 residues. V was shortened by 3 bases and J by 6 bases, with 13 bases between the two germline ends. Germline V gene data show CDR1 as SGHTA and CDR2 as FQGNSA. The CDR3 sequence is CASSLGGSRDTQYF. The CDR3 region has the DNA TGTGCCAGCAGCTTGGGGGGTTCGAGGGATACGCAGTATTTT.

The chain employs TRBV6-5 and TRBJ2-1; D unclear. The CDR3 totals 15 residues. In germline, CDR1 is MNHEY, CDR2 SVGAGI. With 5 bases removed from V and 9 bases from J, the gap between germline ends came to 20 bases. The CDR3 sequence: CASSPASRSRSEQFF. CDR3 bases: TGTGCCAGCAGTCCGGCCTCCCGTAGCCGGAGTGAGCAGTTCTTC.

The V and J genes are TRBV4-2 and TRBJ2-3; no reliable D call. The CDR3 is 13 residues long. The V gene lost 4 bases and the J gene lost 5 bases, with 10 bases spanning the gap. Germline CDR1 is LGHNA and CDR2 is YNFKEQ. The CDR3 here is CASSRLVGDTQYF. The DNA of the CDR3 is TGTGCCAGCAGCCGCCTAGTAGGAGATACGCAGTATTTT.

This clone occurred a few times. At one end, the junction sequence differs from germline, possibly due to a read error. The V call is TRBV2, the J call TRBJ1-5; weak D call: TRBD1 (5 bases). The CDR3 runs 13 residues. Germline V lookup: CDR1 SNHLY, CDR2 FYNNEI. CDR3 bases: TGTGGCAGCAGCGACCAAGGGGCATCGGCCCAGCATTTT. Its translation is CGSSDQGASAQHF.

The CDR3 is CASSRVPWAYNEQFF. The CDR3 nucleotides are TGTGCCAGCAGCCGGGTCCCCTGGGCCTACAATGAGCAGTTCTTC. This chain links TRBV5-5 with TRBJ2-1, with D hard to call. Per germline, CDR1 SGHKS and CDR2 YYEKEE (reference sequence). Trimming left V 4 bases short and J 2 bases short, with 13 bases between. The CDR3 length is 15 residues.

This clone appeared a few times. This sequence joins TRBV5-4 and TRBJ2-7, with TRBD1 identical over 9 bases. V shed 4 bases, J shed 5 bases, and the junction held 10 bases outside the gene matches. CDR3 length equals 15 residues. Germline V gene lookup returns CDR1 SGHNT and CDR2 YYREEE (reference sequence). The CDR3 sequence: CASSTAGTGFDEQYF. Here the CDR3 DNA reads TGTGCCAGCAGCACAGCCGGGACAGGGTTCGACGAGCAGTACTTC.

This rearrangement joins TRBV9 to TRBJ2-7, with 7 bases lining up with TRBD2. This CDR3 contains 14 residues. Trimming cost V 4 bases and J 1 base; bases outside gene matches: 5. CDR1 is SGDLS, CDR2 YYNGEE, per germline. The CDR3 reads CASSLAVGSYEQYF. The DNA of the CDR3 is TGTGCCAGCAGCCTAGCGGTCGGGTCCTACGAGCAGTACTTC. The full variable domain, completed using reference TRBV9 and TRBJ2-7, is DSGVTQTPKHLITATGQRVTLRCSPRSGDLSVYWYQQSLDQGLQFLIQYYNGEERAKGNILERFSAQQFPDLHSELNLSSLELGDSALYFCASSLAVGSYEQYFGPGTRLTVT.

Only a few counts were recorded for this clone. The chain has TRBV5-1 and TRBJ1-4; D unresolved. This CDR3 comprises 13 residues. V was shortened by 0 bases and J by 8 bases, with 8 bases between the two germline ends. CDR1 and CDR2 (germline): SGHRS, YFSETQ. The CDR3 nucleotides are TGCGCCAGCAGCTTGGCTACGGAGGAAAAACTGTTTTTT. Protein sequence: CASSLATEEKLFF. The whole variable domain, filled in from reference TRBV5-1 and TRBJ1-4, reads KAGVTQTPRYLIKTRGQQVTLSCSPISGHRSVSWYQQTPGQGLQFLFEYFSETQRNKGNFPGRFSGRQFSNSRSEMNVSTLELGDSALYLCASSLATEEKLFFGSGTQLSVL.

CDR3 nucleotide sequence: TGTGCCATCAGTTCGGAAGGGGAGAACACCGGGGAGCTGTTTTTT. This codes for CAISSEGENTGELFF. V gene TRBV10-3 combines with J gene TRBJ2-2; a possible D gene is TRBD1 (5 bases). This CDR3 comprises 15 residues. V was shortened by 5 bases and J by 1 base, with 11 bases between the two germline ends. Germline CDR1 and CDR2: ENHRY and SYGVKD.

This chain links TRBV11-3 with TRBJ1-1, with 8 bases lining up with TRBD1. J gave up 5 bases and V 0 bases, and 17 bases lay outside the gene matches. Looked up from germline, CDR1 is SGHNT and CDR2 is YENEEA. The CDR3 runs 19 residues. CDR3 coding DNA: TGTGCCAGCAGCTTAGATCCCCCAAGTATTAGACAGGGGCAAACTGAAGCTTTCTTT. It yields the protein CASSLDPPSIRQGQTEAFF.

This chain joins TRBV5-4 and TRBJ2-2; a weak D match, TRBD2 (7 bases). With 5 bases removed from V and 6 bases from J, the gap between germline ends came to 14 bases. The CDR3 is 14 amino acids. Germline assignment: CDR1 SGHNT and CDR2 YYREEE (reference sequence). In DNA form, the CDR3 reads TGTGCCAGCAGTAAGGGGGGGCCTTCCGGGGAGCTGTTTTTT. As protein: CASSKGGPSGELFF.

This clone was counted between two and nine times. The chain recombines TRBV30 with TRBJ2-1; 9 bases match TRBD1. This CDR3 comprises 17 residues. From germline, CDR1 is GTSNPN and CDR2 SVGIG (reference sequence). Germline trimming cut 4 bases from V and 7 bases from J; bases unmatched to any gene: 17. CDR3 loop: CAWTPWQTGGARNEQFF. Written as DNA, the CDR3 is TGTGCCTGGACCCCATGGCAAACAGGGGGCGCAAGGAATGAGCAGTTCTTC.

This clone is a singleton in its sample. The chain links TRBV7-2 to TRBJ1-1; D remains ambiguous. Between the trimmed V and J ends, which lost 0 bases and 2 bases, there was a span of 10 bases. From germline, CDR1 is SGHTA and CDR2 FQGNSA. This CDR3 has 15 residues. The CDR3 loop reads CASSLALTGNTEAFF. The CDR3, as DNA: TGTGCCAGCAGCTTAGCGCTTACGGGTAACACTGAAGCTTTCTTT.

This clone was picked up a small number of times. This chain joins TRBV5-4 and TRBJ1-2, with 9 bases identical to TRBD1. The germline V gene has CDR1 SGHNT and CDR2 YYREEE (reference sequence). The length of the CDR3 is 13 residues. The V and J ends lost 2 bases and 8 bases, in that order; junction bases with no gene match: 4. The CDR3 sequence is CASSLGTGLGYTF. The CDR3 nucleotides are TGTGCCAGCAGCTTAGGGACAGGGCTAGGCTACACCTTC.

V gene TRBV6-5 combines with J gene TRBJ1-2; 7 nucleotides agree with TRBD1. This CDR3 is built from 13 residues. J gave up 2 bases and V 6 bases, and 3 bases lay outside the gene matches. The germline V gene encodes CDR1 MNHEY and CDR2 SVGAGI. This chain's CDR3 is CASSSGGNYGYTF. DNA of the CDR3: TGTGCCAGCAGCTCAGGGGGGAACTATGGCTACACCTTC.

The chain combines TRBV7-6 with TRBJ1-1, with 9 bases matching TRBD1. With 5 bases clipped from V and 4 bases from J, the junction kept 14 bases outside the gene matches. CDR1 and CDR2 from the germline V gene are SGHVS and FNYEAQ. The CDR3 has 17 residues. CDR3 nucleotides: TGTGCCAGCAGCCAGGCGTTCCACAGGGGGCAGGGCACTGAAGCTTTCTTT. Protein product: CASSQAFHRGQGTEAFF.

The chain couples TRBV6-5 to TRBJ2-2, with unresolved D. This CDR3 is built from 12 residues. Germline V lookup: CDR1 MNHEY, CDR2 SVGAGI. Trimming pared 2 bases from V and 6 bases from J, leaving 4 bases between. DNA for the CDR3: TGTGCCAGCAGTTACCAGTCCGGGGAGCTGTTTTTT. Translation: CASSYQSGELFF.

Only a few counts were recorded for this clone. The chain uses TRBV6-1 and TRBJ1-2; D may be TRBD1 (6 bases). Trimming stripped 6 bases from V and 4 bases from J, with 15 bases between. Germline CDR1 and CDR2: MNHNS and SASEGT. The length of the CDR3 is 14 residues. The chain's CDR3 is CASRLQGIRYGYTF. CDR3 sequence (DNA): TGTGCCAGCAGACTACAGGGAATTCGCTATGGCTACACCTTC.

The rearrangement uses TRBV19 and TRBJ1-2; D gene unclear. The germline CDR1 and CDR2 sequences are LNHDA and SQIVND (reference sequence). Between the trimmed V and J ends, which lost 6 bases and 7 bases, there was a span of 12 bases. The CDR3 has 12 amino acids. CDR3 amino acids: CASSLTAAGYTF. For the CDR3, the DNA is TGTGCCAGTAGCCTCACAGCGGCTGGCTACACCTTC.

The rearrangement links TRBV9 to TRBJ2-3, with D possibly being TRBD2 (6 bases). Germline loops: CDR1 SGDLS, CDR2 YYNGEE. The V end lost 0 bases, the J end lost 2 bases, and 16 bases lay between the germline ends. The CDR3 has 17 residues. In DNA form, the CDR3 reads TGTGCCAGCAGCGTAGGGGCGGGACGGCTATACACAGATACGCAGTATTTT. Translation gives CASSVGAGRLYTDTQYF. Full variable domain (outside the CDR3, taken from reference TRBV9 and TRBJ2-3): DSGVTQTPKHLITATGQRVTLRCSPRSGDLSVYWYQQSLDQGLQFLIQYYNGEERAKGNILERFSAQQFPDLHSELNLSSLELGDSALYFCASSVGAGRLYTDTQYFGPGTRLTVL.

The J gene is TRBJ2-7, the V gene TRBV6-1, with D uncertain. Germline values: CDR1 MNHNS, CDR2 SASEGT. This CDR3 has 15 residues. The V and J ends lost 3 bases and 0 bases respectively, with 12 bases between them. The CDR3 DNA sequence: TGTGCCAGCAGTGAGGGCTCCAACCCCTCCTACGAGCAGTACTTC. Amino acid sequence: CASSEGSNPSYEQYF.

V usage is TRBV15 and J usage is TRBJ1-2; 9 bases fit TRBD1. J gave up 5 bases and V 0 bases, and 1 base lay outside the gene matches. CDR3 length: 14 residues. Germline V gives CDR1 LNHNV, CDR2 YYDKDF (reference sequence). The CDR3 region has the DNA TGTGCCACCAGCAGAGAGGGACAGGGTTATGGCTACACCTTC. It is translated as CATSREGQGYGYTF.

V gene TRBV4-2 combines with J gene TRBJ2-3; a weak D match, TRBD2 (6 bases). Germline-derived CDR1 and CDR2 are LGHNA and YNFKEQ. The CDR3 spans 14 residues. The V and J ends lost 7 bases and 3 bases respectively, with 14 bases between them. CDR3 region: CASTTPGGTDTQYF. As DNA, the CDR3 is TGTGCCAGCACCACGCCCGGGGGAACAGATACGCAGTATTTT.

This chain uses TRBV11-1 with TRBJ1-5; maybe TRBD1 (6 bases). The CDR3 runs to 14 residues. V lost 5 bases and J 8 bases, leaving 16 bases between the germline ends. CDR1 and CDR2 from the germline V gene are SGHAT and FQDESV (reference sequence). The CDR3 DNA follows: TGTGCCAGCAGCCTAACAGGGAATTCTAAGCCCCAGCATTTT. Protein product: CASSLTGNSKPQHF. Full variable domain (rest looked up from reference TRBV11-1 and TRBJ1-5): EAEVAQSPRYKITEKSQAVAFWCDPISGHATLYWYRQILGQGPELLVQFQDESVVDDSQLPKDRFSAERLKGVDSTLKIQPAELGDSAMYLCASSLTGNSKPQHFGDGTRLSIL.